What follows are 26 T cell receptor beta chains derived from one specimen sequenced in a study of cytomegalovirus exposure and HLA in healthy donors. PCR was performed using 60 Vbeta and 13 Jbeta primers. Measured with immunoSEQ multiplex PCR; TCRdb has only the in-frame clones, and not every one. Seen here are about 160,000 clones, more than 75% observed once, and the top ten hold roughly 10%. Sequenced material: PBMCs. The receptors were sampled from a young man in good health and CMV-seropositive.

This sequence joins TRBV5-1 and TRBJ1-3; D is unresolved. The CDR3 totals 17 residues. Germline V gene lookup returns CDR1 SGHRS and CDR2 YFSETQ. Trimming removed 4 bases at V and 0 bases at J, with 17 bases between. CDR3 in DNA: TGCGCCAGCAGCCCTGGACCGGGAGAGAGCTCTGGAAACACCATATATTTT. It codes for CASSPGPGESSGNTIYF. The variable domain in full, completed from reference TRBV5-1 and TRBJ1-3, reads KAGVTQTPRYLIKTRGQQVTLSCSPISGHRSVSWYQQTPGQGLQFLFEYFSETQRNKGNFPGRFSGRQFSNSRSEMNVSTLELGDSALYLCASSPGPGESSGNTIYFGEGSWLTVV.

The DNA of the CDR3 is TGCGCCAGCAGCCTGGACTGGTTAAACGATCCATACGAGCAGTACTTC. This encodes CASSLDWLNDPYEQYF. The chain joins TRBV5-1 to TRBJ2-7, with a possible D match to TRBD2 (5 bases). This CDR3 contains 16 residues. Germline loops: CDR1 SGHRS, CDR2 YFSETQ. Trimming shortened V by 4 bases and J by 4 bases, and 21 bases separated the two germline ends.

This chain joins TRBV28 and TRBJ2-5; either TRBD1 or TRBD2 may supply D (5 bases each). The assigned J gene may be wrong: the sequence end matches TRBJ2-7 better. This CDR3 is 12 amino acids long. Germline V lookup: CDR1 MDHEN, CDR2 SYDVKM. The DNA of the CDR3 is TGTGCCAGCAGTTTGGGGGACTACGAGCAGTACTTC. Its translation: CASSLGDYEQYF.

This clone came up a few times. The chain links TRBV9 to TRBJ1-5; possible D gene TRBD1, 5 bases. Trimming stripped 3 bases from V and 5 bases from J, with 12 bases between. The CDR3 totals 14 residues. Germline V gene sequence: CDR1 SGDLS, CDR2 YYNGEE. DNA of the CDR3: TGTGCCAGCAGCGCCGACAGTTACCATCAGCCCCAGCATTTT. Amino acids: CASSADSYHQPQHF.

This sequence joins TRBV15 and TRBJ2-1, with 10 bases aligning to TRBD2. The CDR3 extends over 16 amino acids. J was trimmed by 6 bases and V by 2 bases; bases with no gene match: 7. Per the germline V gene, CDR1 is LNHNV and CDR2 is YYDKDF (reference sequence). CDR3 residues: CATSRTTSGSRNEQFF. The CDR3 bases are TGTGCCACCAGCAGAACGACTAGCGGGTCCCGCAATGAGCAGTTCTTC. The full variable domain, completed using reference TRBV15 and TRBJ2-1, is DAMVIQNPRYQVTQFGKPVTLSCSQTLNHNVMYWYQQKSSQAPKLLFHYYDKDFNNEADTPDNFQSRRPNTSFCFLDIRSPGLGDTAMYLCATSRTTSGSRNEQFFGPGTRLTVL.

The gene calls are TRBV7-2 and TRBJ2-4, with a possible D match to TRBD1 (6 bases). The CDR3 is 14 residues long. The V end was cut by 7 bases, the J end by 7 bases, with 17 bases between. Germline V lookup: CDR1 SGHTA, CDR2 FQGNSA. The CDR3: CASTPLGTTNIQYF. The CDR3 bases are TGTGCCAGCACCCCGTTGGGGACAACGAACATTCAGTACTTC.

J is TRBJ1-1 and V is TRBV2; D might be TRBD1 (5 bases). The germline CDR1 and CDR2 sequences are SNHLY and FYNNEI. The CDR3 extends over 14 amino acids. V was trimmed by 7 bases and J by 1 base, leaving 13 bases between them. The chain's CDR3 is CASTRTQGNTEAFF. The DNA of the CDR3 is TGTGCCAGCACCCGGACCCAGGGGAACACTGAAGCTTTCTTT.

This chain uses TRBV4-2 with TRBJ2-3; 8 bases are a match to TRBD2. CDR1 is LGHNA and CDR2 is YNFKEQ in the germline V gene. This CDR3 contains 18 residues. Trimming at V came to 0 bases and at J to 4 bases, leaving 12 bases not matched to a gene. In DNA, the CDR3 is TGTGCCAGCAGCCAAGATGGTATTGGGCTAGCGGGCTCAGATACGCAGTATTTT. It yields the protein CASSQDGIGLAGSDTQYF.

The CDR3 is CSVESTAGYGYTF. DNA of the CDR3: TGCAGCGTTGAATCTACGGCGGGCTATGGCTACACCTTC. The genes are TRBV29-1 and TRBJ1-2; the D is unclear. Trimming cost V 2 bases and J 4 bases, with 11 bases left between them. This CDR3 spans 13 amino acids. The germline CDR1 and CDR2 sequences are SQVTM and ANQGSEA.

This clone was counted a few times. The V call is TRBV19, the J call TRBJ1-2; TRBD1 matches 8 bases. CDR3 size: 16 residues. From germline, CDR1 is LNHDA and CDR2 SQIVND (reference sequence). The trim removed 4 bases at V and 7 bases at J, leaving 14 bases unmatched. The CDR3 bases are TGTGCCAGTAGTAACCGGGACAGGACTGGGGATGGTGGCTACACCTTC. Its protein is CASSNRDRTGDGGYTF. Full variable domain (rest looked up from reference TRBV19 and TRBJ1-2): DGGITQSPKYLFRKEGQNVTLSCEQNLNHDAMYWYRQDPGQGLRLIYYSQIVNDFQKGDIAEGYSVSREKKESFPLTVTSAQKNPTAFYLCASSNRDRTGDGGYTFGSGTRLTVV.

The chain recombines TRBV7-6 with TRBJ2-3; 10 bases match TRBD1. Trimming took 5 bases from V and 6 from J; bases not matched to a gene: 8. In germline, CDR1 is SGHVS, CDR2 FNYEAQ. The CDR3 covers 15 residues. The CDR3 DNA is TGTGCCAGCAGCCCCCAACCGGGACAGGGGGATACGCAGTATTTT. Translating it yields CASSPQPGQGDTQYF.

V is TRBV19 and J is TRBJ1-2, with 9 bases identical to TRBD1. The V and J ends lost 5 bases and 4 bases, in that order; junction bases with no gene match: 8. The CDR3 has 15 residues. Germline CDR1 is LNHDA and CDR2 is SQIVND (reference sequence). CDR3 coding DNA: TGTGCCAGTAGTTTCGACAGGGGGAACATCTATGGCTACACCTTC. This translates into CASSFDRGNIYGYTF.

The chain recombines TRBV18 with TRBJ1-2; 7 nucleotides align to TRBD1. The length of the CDR3 is 15 residues. V lost 3 bases, J lost 0 bases, and 4 bases stayed unmatched. Per the germline V gene, CDR1 is KGHSH and CDR2 is LQKENI. This CDR3 is CASSPTGTPNYGYTF. The CDR3 nucleotides are TGTGCCAGCTCACCGACAGGGACCCCTAACTATGGCTACACCTTC.

The chain carries TRBV7-9 and TRBJ1-1; weak D call: TRBD1 (6 bases). The CDR3 consists of 14 residues. Trimming took off 5 bases at V and 5 bases at J, with 15 bases between the two ends. Germline V gives CDR1 SEHNR, CDR2 FQNEAQ (reference sequence). CDR3 loop: CASSPRGGNTEAFF. The DNA of the CDR3 is TGTGCCAGCAGCCCAAGGGGGGGGAATACTGAAGCTTTCTTT.

Concerning this clone: One end of the junction varies from germline; a read error may be responsible. V usage is TRBV29-1 and J usage is TRBJ2-4, with D maybe TRBD1 (6 bases). From germline, CDR1 is SQVTM and CDR2 ANQGSEA. The CDR3 is 16 amino acids. CDR3 protein: CSVESGEGLAKNSQYF. In nucleotides, the CDR3 is TGCAGCGTTGAATCAGGGGAAGGCCTAGCCAAAAACAGTCAGTACTTC.

This clone was detected only a few times. The chain recombines TRBV5-4 with TRBJ2-5, with D possibly matching TRBD1 (5 bases). Trimming took off 1 base at V and 3 bases at J, with 7 bases between the two ends. The CDR3 covers 13 residues. Germline V gene data show CDR1 as SGHNT and CDR2 as YYREEE (reference sequence). CDR3 residues: CASSLLTEETQYF. CDR3 coding DNA: TGTGCCAGCAGCTTGTTGACAGAAGAGACCCAGTACTTC.

The gene calls are TRBV23-1 and TRBJ1-2; D perhaps matches TRBD1 (6 bases). TRBV23-1 is noted as an ORF with a role that remains uncertain. Trimming shortened V by 0 bases and J by 4 bases, and 12 bases separated the two germline ends. This CDR3 is built from 15 residues. The DNA of the CDR3 is TGCGCCAGCAGTCAATCGTGCAGGGGCGGCTATGGCTACACCTTC. It codes for CASSQSCRGGYGYTF.

This chain links TRBV19 with TRBJ2-5, with 7 bases aligning to TRBD2. J was trimmed by 5 bases and V by 7 bases; bases with no gene match: 13. Germline-derived CDR1 and CDR2 are LNHDA and SQIVND (reference sequence). This CDR3 has 15 residues. DNA for the CDR3: TGTGCCAGTAAGTCTGTGGCGGGAGAGGTGGAGACCCAGTACTTC. It is translated as CASKSVAGEVETQYF.

This clone was recorded only once. The V and J genes are TRBV7-9 and TRBJ2-1, with TRBD1 identical over 11 bases. Germline V CDR1 and CDR2: SEHNR, FQNEAQ (reference sequence). J lost 9 bases, V lost 3 bases, and 4 bases had no gene match. This CDR3 spans 14 amino acids. The DNA of the CDR3 is TGTGCCAGCAGCTTGGGACAGGGGGATTTTGAGCAGTTCTTC. It encodes CASSLGQGDFEQFF.

The chain couples TRBV6-1 to TRBJ2-6, with D maybe TRBD2 (5 bases). With 7 bases removed from V and 0 bases from J, the gap between germline ends came to 10 bases. In germline, CDR1 is MNHNS, CDR2 SASEGT. This CDR3 has 15 residues. The DNA of the CDR3 is TGTGCCAGCACTATGAGGGTCTCTGGGGCCAACGTCCTGACTTTC. This sequence encodes CASTMRVSGANVLTF.

The genes are TRBV30 and TRBJ1-3; D is ambiguous. Trimming left V 1 base short and J 10 bases short, with 11 bases between. The germline V gene encodes CDR1 GTSNPN and CDR2 SVGIG (reference sequence). The CDR3 runs to 12 residues. This chain's CDR3 is CAWSESEGTIYF. The CDR3 nucleotides are TGTGCCTGGAGTGAGAGCGAGGGAACCATATATTTT.

CDR3 sequence reads: CASSQSPGTGRDGYTF. DNA for the CDR3: TGCGCCAGCAGCCAAAGTCCCGGGACAGGGAGGGATGGCTACACCTTC. The gene calls are TRBV4-3 and TRBJ1-2; 9 nucleotides agree with TRBD1. The CDR3 contains 16 residues. The germline CDR1 and CDR2 sequences are LGHNA and YSLEER. J was trimmed by 6 bases and V by 2 bases; bases with no gene match: 10.

The CDR3 DNA sequence: TGTGCCAGTAGACCTTTGAGGCAGGGGGTATTCACCGGGGAGCTGTTTTTT. Translated: CASRPLRQGVFTGELFF. The V and J genes are TRBV19 and TRBJ2-2, with 7 bases lining up with TRBD1. CDR1 and CDR2 (germline): LNHDA, SQIVND (reference sequence). The V and J ends lost 6 bases and 4 bases, in that order; junction bases with no gene match: 14. The CDR3 loop spans 17 amino acids.

V and J are TRBV7-9 and TRBJ1-1; the match to TRBD1 covers 8 bases. The germline V gene encodes CDR1 SEHNR and CDR2 FQNEAQ (reference sequence). Trimming at V came to 2 bases and at J to 10 bases, leaving 9 bases not matched to a gene. The CDR3 runs 14 residues. The CDR3 DNA reads as TGTGCCAGCAGCTTACCGAGGACAGGGCGGGGAGCTTTCTTT. Protein sequence: CASSLPRTGRGAFF.

V usage is TRBV9 and J usage is TRBJ2-3; TRBD1 agrees at 9 bases. The CDR3 is 17 residues long. Germline CDR1 and CDR2: SGDLS and YYNGEE. V dropped 4 bases and J dropped 6; count of bases not matched to a gene: 15. This chain's CDR3 is CASSPRKGQGFTDTQYF. DNA for the CDR3: TGTGCCAGCAGCCCGCGTAAGGGACAGGGCTTTACGGATACGCAGTATTTT.

This clone was seen a few times. This rearrangement joins TRBV2 to TRBJ2-7; TRBD1 aligns across 9 bases. V dropped 7 bases and J dropped 6; count of bases not matched to a gene: 10. Germline values: CDR1 SNHLY, CDR2 FYNNEI. This CDR3 has 14 residues. The CDR3 nucleotides read TGTGCCAGCAAAAATCGGGGACAGGGAGTCGAGCAGTACTTC. Translated: CASKNRGQGVEQYF.